This entry is about one TCR beta chain. Only a few counts were recorded for this clonotype. Which antigen it targets is not known. No base quality information exists; no much larger clone differs at one position. The data were taken from a study of CD8 T cells in ankylosing spondylitis (dated by TCRdb to 2015 to 2018). Regarding the study in general: The study set out to find disease-linked TCR variants by profiling T cell receptor beta repertoires in ankylosing spondylitis patients and healthy donors. The whole study cohort included over 85 healthy donors and 25 ankylosing spondylitis patients. Peripheral blood was sampled, and synovial fluid was also collected from ankylosing spondylitis patients. The paper as a whole reports these results and caveats: Significant enrichment of the disease-linked clones was reported in matched synovial fluid samples from ankylosing spondylitis patients. Blood from ankylosing spondylitis patients appeared to be characterized by a TCR beta motif composed of about eight highly homologous amino acid variants. Some TCR beta motif variants had previously been reported in synovial fluid and blood of reactive arthritis patients, which suggested common disease-initiation mechanisms. A CD8+ phenotype was shown by the disease-linked clones, which were found at relatively low frequencies in peripheral blood.

Sequencing was performed on an Illumina HiSeq 2500. TCR beta libraries were prepared by quantitative 5'-RACE with molecular barcodes. Turning to the authors' computational methods: A new computational method based on a probabilistic model of VDJ rearrangement was used to identify disease-linked TCR variants. TCRdb reworked the public reads: Q25 trimming with fastp, MiXCR clone assembly, productive beta chains retained. Rows with a matching CDR3 protein are joined into one entry that keeps the most common DNA and genes. The authors' filters were not applied to this entry. This sample is represented by roughly 450,000 distinct CDR3 sequences; approximately 26% of them were singletons. The ten most abundant clones make up 0.89% of the sample. Trimming costs V 2 bases and J 0 bases, and their ends lie 8 bases apart. The CDR3 holds 15 amino acids from the cysteine to the phenylalanine. This entry keeps only the CDR3 DNA: 45 bases, framed from base 1. CDR1 LNHNV and CDR2 YYDKDF were looked up in the germline V gene (reference sequence).

The receptor was derived from a male donor with ankylosing spondylitis. Recombination joined TRBV15 with TRBJ1-3; no D gene call is confident. The specimen was blood, either unsorted or a sorted T cell fraction (not recorded which). The CDR3 corresponds to CATSRRFSSGNTIYF. The DNA sequence is given as TGTGCCACCAGCAGAAGGTTCAGCTCTGGAAACACCATATATTTT.